This entry describes one T cell receptor (beta chain). Its target is unknown. PCR used 60 Vbeta primers and 13 Jbeta primers. The method was immunoSEQ multiplex PCR; TCRdb's version includes in-frame clones alone and lacks a portion of them. This table lists around 76,000 clones. Germline CDR1 is MDHEN and CDR2 is SYDVKM. The CDR3 is 14 amino acids. V was pared by 5 bases and J by 6 bases, with 5 bases of the junction left unmatched. This record belongs to a study of cytomegalovirus exposure and HLA in healthy donors. At the level of the study: Unique TCR beta sequences numbering some 120 million came from 150 million to 200 million T cells in an earlier analysis. Study findings and constraints: Sequencing had likely introduced a cluster of highly shared sequence variants as an artifact.

This sequence joins TRBV28 and TRBJ1-5, with 9 bases matching TRBD1. The receptor was isolated from a woman aged 55-69 years in good health and CMV-seronegative. Material for sequencing was PBMCs. The CDR3: CASSKGQGGQPQHF. The CDR3 DNA reads TGTGCCAGCAGTAAGGGACAGGGCGGTCAGCCCCAGCATTTT.